This T cell receptor beta chain was sequenced in a study of blood T cell dynamics during melanoma immunotherapy. The assay was immunoSEQ multiplex PCR, and TCRdb's table has in-frame clones only and misses some. The sample lists under 6,500 clones, 87% occurring once. Time point of the sample: pre-treatment baseline. Between the trimmed V and J ends, which lost 6 bases and 3 bases, there was a span of 16 bases. This CDR3 region has 15 residues. Germline-derived CDR1 and CDR2 are SGHDT and YYEEEE. Sequencing used blood, obtained from a patient treated with checkpoint blockade. The chain employs TRBV5-6 and TRBJ2-1; D is possibly TRBD1 (6 bases). This sequence was found in a human donor with melanoma. As DNA, the CDR3 is TGTGCCAGCACCCACCCCAGGGACAACTACAATGAGCAGTTCTTC. Translation: CASTHPRDNYNEQFF.